The 26 T cell receptor beta chains below were found in one sample sequenced in a study of post-analysis software for immune sequencing data. Study-wide findings and caveats: Patients used five TRBV segments, including TRBV5-6, TRBV5-1 and TRBV20-1, more often than controls.

Incorporated into the TCR beta cDNA libraries were unique molecular identifiers, which served to reduce PCR and sequencing biases. TCRdb passed the PCR reads through MiXCR, listing each CDR3 protein once. In the table there are about 540,000 distinct CDR3 sequences, around 31% of which are singletons. No antigen has been assigned to these receptors. The sample taken for sequencing was blood. These receptors were taken from a girl aged 2-17 years with multiple sclerosis.

V is TRBV20-1 and J is TRBJ2-1; TRBD2 aligns across 8 bases. The CDR3 extends over 13 amino acids. Unmatched junction bases numbered 7, after V lost 3 bases and J lost 9 bases. CDR1 is DFQATT, CDR2 SNEGSKA, per germline (reference sequence). CDR3 sequence: CSASRGGRGEQFF. In DNA form, the CDR3 reads TGCAGTGCTAGCCGGGGGGGGCGGGGTGAGCAGTTCTTC.

This clonotype was seen a few times. The CDR3 region has the DNA TGCAGTGCTAGAGGGACTAGTGGGGGGGCAAAGGAGCAGTTCTTC. Translating it yields CSARGTSGGAKEQFF. The V call is TRBV20-1, the J call TRBJ2-1; a possible D gene is TRBD2 (7 bases). Germline V lookup: CDR1 DFQATT, CDR2 SNEGSKA (reference sequence). This CDR3 contains 15 residues. With 1 base removed from V and 10 bases from J, the gap between germline ends came to 20 bases.

This clonotype appeared a few times. This rearrangement joins TRBV20-1 to TRBJ1-6; D is ambiguous. This CDR3 spans 17 amino acids. CDR1 DFQATT and CDR2 SNEGSKA come from the germline V gene (reference sequence). Trimming stripped 0 bases from V and 6 bases from J, with 18 bases between. The CDR3 sequence: CSARDISSGSLNSPLHF. For the CDR3, the DNA is TGCAGTGCTAGAGACATAAGCTCCGGGAGCCTTAATTCACCCCTCCACTTT.

The gene calls are TRBV7-2 and TRBJ2-5; 13 bases line up with TRBD2. V gave up 5 bases and J gave up 5 bases; unmatched junction bases: 11. CDR1 SGHTA and CDR2 FQGNSA come from the germline V gene. This CDR3 is 17 amino acids long. The CDR3 DNA reads as TGTGCCAGCAGCATCGGATCCACTAGCGGGGGGGCCGAGACCCAGTACTTC. Its translation is CASSIGSTSGGAETQYF.

The chain has TRBV5-1 and TRBJ1-1; a possible D gene is TRBD1 (6 bases). V lost 0 bases, J lost 4 bases, and 7 bases lay in between. Germline V lookup: CDR1 SGHRS, CDR2 YFSETQ. The CDR3 contains 13 residues. The CDR3 loop is CASSLAQGTEAFF. CDR3 bases: TGCGCCAGCAGCTTGGCACAGGGCACTGAAGCTTTCTTT.

This chain links TRBV12-3 or TRBV12-4 with TRBJ2-3; 9 bases align to TRBD2. V lost 2 bases, J lost 6 bases, and 9 bases stayed unmatched. CDR3 size: 16 residues. The CDR3: CASSLLPSGEWDTQYF. CDR3 in DNA: TGTGCCAGCAGTTTATTGCCTAGCGGGGAGTGGGATACGCAGTATTTT.

This sequence joins TRBV20-1 and TRBJ1-5, with TRBD1 as a possible D gene (6 bases). Germline V gives CDR1 DFQATT, CDR2 SNEGSKA (reference sequence). This CDR3 contains 15 residues. With 1 base removed from V and 5 bases from J, the gap between germline ends came to 15 bases. CDR3 DNA sequence: TGCAGTGCTAGAGTGAGACAGGCCCTTGATCAGCCCCAGCATTTT. Translation: CSARVRQALDQPQHF.

This chain connects TRBV29-1 to TRBJ2-3; TRBD2 agrees at 10 bases. The CDR3 has 17 residues. With 3 bases clipped from V and 1 base from J, the junction kept 10 bases outside the gene matches. Per germline, CDR1 SQVTM and CDR2 ANQGSEA. CDR3 amino acids: CSVDGLAGEIGTDTQYF. CDR3 sequence (DNA): TGCAGCGTTGATGGTCTAGCGGGGGAAATAGGCACAGATACGCAGTATTTT.

This clonotype was observed a few times. This chain uses TRBV20-1 with TRBJ2-7; D unclear. The CDR3 runs 16 residues. V lost 3 bases and J 0 bases, leaving 18 bases between the germline ends. CDR1 DFQATT and CDR2 SNEGSKA come from the germline V gene (reference sequence). CDR3 sequence: CSASASAPLDSYEQYV. The CDR3 DNA sequence: TGCAGTGCTAGTGCCAGTGCTCCCCTTGACTCCTACGAGCAGTACGTC.

The rearrangement links TRBV29-1 to TRBJ2-7; TRBD1 agrees at 9 bases. The CDR3 has 16 residues. In germline, CDR1 is SQVTM, CDR2 ANQGSEA. The V and J ends lost 2 bases and 2 bases, in that order; junction bases with no gene match: 10. The CDR3: CSVEKGRTGETYEQYF. The CDR3 DNA follows: TGCAGCGTTGAAAAGGGCAGGACAGGGGAAACCTACGAGCAGTACTTC.

V gene TRBV29-1 combines with J gene TRBJ2-1, with TRBD1 identical over 9 bases. The CDR3 consists of 15 residues. The ends lost 7 bases at V and 9 bases at J; junction bases unmatched: 16. The germline CDR1 and CDR2 sequences are SQVTM and ANQGSEA. CDR3 DNA: TGCAGCGCCCACGAGACAGGGGGGTACGACAGTGAGCAGTTCTTC. Its translation is CSAHETGGYDSEQFF.

The chain has TRBV5-6 and TRBJ2-7; TRBD1 is a possible D gene (5 bases). Germline V CDR1 and CDR2: SGHDT, YYEEEE. Trimming pared 4 bases from V and 2 bases from J, leaving 7 bases between. The CDR3 extends over 12 amino acids. The CDR3 region is CASSATAYEQYF. The DNA of the CDR3 is TGTGCCAGCAGCGCGACAGCCTACGAGCAGTACTTC.

The chain employs TRBV11-2 and TRBJ2-1, with 13 bases lining up with TRBD2. This CDR3 is built from 23 residues. After removal of 1 base from V and 0 bases from J, the junction contained 18 bases not matched to a gene. Germline V gene data show CDR1 as SGHAT and CDR2 as FQNNGV. Here the CDR3 DNA reads TGTGCCAGCAGCTTAGGTATCATGGGGGGTGGACTAGCGGGGGAGAGCTCCTACAATGAGCAGTTCTTC. This encodes CASSLGIMGGGLAGESSYNEQFF.

The J gene is TRBJ1-6, the V gene TRBV6-5, with a possible D match to TRBD1 (5 bases). This CDR3 is 17 amino acids long. Trimming left V 0 bases short and J 7 bases short, with 16 bases between. Germline-derived CDR1 and CDR2 are MNHEY and SVGAGI. Here the CDR3 reads CASSYSVVRDHNSPLHF. DNA of the CDR3: TGTGCCAGCAGTTACTCTGTCGTCAGGGACCACAATTCACCCCTCCACTTT.

This chain links TRBV9 with TRBJ2-3; 7 bases line up with TRBD2. The CDR3 is 16 residues long. The V gene end was trimmed by 0 bases and the J gene end by 3 bases; junction bases not matched to a gene: 7. Germline CDR1 and CDR2: SGDLS and YYNGEE. This chain's CDR3 is CASSVDPSGLTDTQYF. CDR3 DNA: TGTGCCAGCAGCGTAGATCCTAGCGGACTGACAGATACGCAGTATTTT.

This clonotype turned up a few times. This chain joins TRBV3-1 and TRBJ2-4; 7 bases fit TRBD1. The J call may be wrong; the DNA end is better matched by TRBJ2-7. CDR1 is LGHDT, CDR2 YNNKEL, per germline (reference sequence). The CDR3 totals 14 residues. The CDR3 protein is CASSPGDSSYEQYF. The CDR3 DNA is TGTGCCAGCAGCCCAGGGGACAGCTCCTACGAGCAGTACTTC.

This chain joins TRBV6-6 and TRBJ2-7, with D hard to call. Germline CDR1 and CDR2: MNHNY and SVGAGI (reference sequence). The CDR3 runs 13 residues. Deletions cut 6 bases from V and 0 bases from J, with 9 bases between. The CDR3 bases are TGTGCCAGCAGCAGGCATATCTCCTACGAGCAGTACTTC. This sequence encodes CASSRHISYEQYF.

This chain uses TRBV20-1 with TRBJ2-7; 9 positions agree with TRBD1. TRBJ2-5 explains the end of the DNA better; the J call may be wrong. The CDR3 sequence is 16 residues long. Germline CDR1 reads DFQATT; CDR2 reads SNEGSKA (reference sequence). CDR3 residues: CSARDPTGGAWETQYF. In DNA form, the CDR3 reads TGCAGTGCTAGAGATCCAACAGGGGGCGCGTGGGAGACCCAGTACTTC.

The chain recombines TRBV4-1 with TRBJ1-4; no clear D. V was pared by 0 bases and J by 7 bases, with 12 bases between. CDR1 MGHRA and CDR2 YSYEKL come from the germline V gene. The CDR3 runs to 15 residues. This chain's CDR3 is CASSQEPGKSEKLFF. CDR3 nucleotides: TGCGCCAGCAGCCAAGAACCCGGGAAATCTGAAAAACTGTTTTTT.

The rearrangement links TRBV20-1 to TRBJ2-5; 8 nucleotides agree with TRBD1. The J call may be faulty, since TRBJ2-7 better matches the DNA end. In germline, CDR1 is DFQATT, CDR2 SNEGSKA (reference sequence). This CDR3 spans 16 amino acids. This CDR3 is CSARDASGDRGDEQYF. The CDR3 DNA reads TGCAGTGCTAGGGACGCATCTGGAGACAGGGGAGACGAGCAGTACTTC.

V gene TRBV12-3 or TRBV12-4 combines with J gene TRBJ2-7; D ambiguous. The V end was cut by 3 bases, the J end by 1 base, with 10 bases between. CDR3 length equals 14 residues. Here the CDR3 DNA reads TGTGCCAGCAGTTTCGGCTACCAATCCTACGAGCAGTACTTC. Translated, it gives CASSFGYQSYEQYF.

This clonotype was detected only a few times. This chain links TRBV4-1 with TRBJ1-6, with TRBD1 matching 7 bases. J gave up 9 bases and V 1 base, and 9 bases lay outside the gene matches. Germline CDR1 and CDR2: MGHRA and YSYEKL. This CDR3 has 16 residues. The CDR3: CASSQAGWTGGSPLHF. The CDR3 coding sequence is TGCGCCAGCAGCCAAGCGGGGTGGACAGGTGGTTCACCCCTCCACTTT.

In this sample, this clonotype turned up a few times. The rearrangement joins TRBV7-2 to TRBJ1-1; D is unclear. This CDR3 comprises 13 residues. V lost 5 bases and J lost 1, with 8 bases in between. Germline V lookup: CDR1 SGHTA, CDR2 FQGNSA. The CDR3 sequence: CASSLNSNTEAFF. Written as DNA, the CDR3 is TGTGCCAGCAGCCTCAATTCGAACACTGAAGCTTTCTTT. Full variable domain (rest looked up from reference TRBV7-2 and TRBJ1-1): GAGVSQSPSNKVTEKGKDVELRCDPISGHTALYWYRQSLGQGLEFLIYFQGNSAPDKSGLPSDRFSAERTGGSVSTLTIQRTQQEDSAVYLCASSLNSNTEAFFGQGTRLTVV.

This chain joins TRBV12-3 or TRBV12-4 and TRBJ1-1; perhaps TRBD1 as D (6 bases). The V end was cut by 6 bases, the J end by 7 bases, with 15 bases between. There are 13 residues in the CDR3. The CDR3 loop reads CASRQQGAHEAFF. In DNA, the CDR3 is TGTGCCAGCAGACAACAGGGAGCTCATGAAGCTTTCTTT.

The table lists this clonotype with a few counts. The V call is TRBV6-5, the J call TRBJ2-1; 7 nucleotides agree with TRBD1. J gave up 4 bases and V 2 bases, and 5 bases lay outside the gene matches. The CDR3 totals 15 residues. Germline-derived CDR1 and CDR2 are MNHEY and SVGAGI. CDR3 nucleotide sequence: TGTGCCAGCAGTTACGCGCAGGGGGTTTACAATGAGCAGTTCTTC. Amino acid sequence: CASSYAQGVYNEQFF.

This clonotype was seen only a few times. This chain's CDR3 is CASSLARGRGQFF. For the CDR3, the DNA is TGTGCCAGCAGCTTAGCGCGCGGAAGAGGGCAGTTCTTC. V is TRBV7-2 and J is TRBJ2-1; D not resolved. CDR1 is SGHTA, CDR2 FQGNSA, per germline. This CDR3 contains 13 residues. Trimming stripped 0 bases from V and 12 bases from J, with 12 bases between.